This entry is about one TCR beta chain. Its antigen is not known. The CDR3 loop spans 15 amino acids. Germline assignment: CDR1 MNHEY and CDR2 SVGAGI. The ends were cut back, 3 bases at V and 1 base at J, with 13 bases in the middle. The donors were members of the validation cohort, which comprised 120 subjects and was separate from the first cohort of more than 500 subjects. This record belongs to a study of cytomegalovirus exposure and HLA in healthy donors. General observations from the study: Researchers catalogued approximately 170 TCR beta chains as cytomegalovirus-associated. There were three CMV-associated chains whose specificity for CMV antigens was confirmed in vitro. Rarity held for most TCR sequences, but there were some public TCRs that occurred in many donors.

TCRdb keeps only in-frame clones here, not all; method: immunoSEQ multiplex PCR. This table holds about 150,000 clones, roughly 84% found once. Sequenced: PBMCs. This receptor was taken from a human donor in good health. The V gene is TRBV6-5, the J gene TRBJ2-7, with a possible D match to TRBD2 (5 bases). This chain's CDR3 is CASSYRDKISYEQYF. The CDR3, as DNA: TGTGCCAGCAGTTATCGGGATAAAATTTCCTACGAGCAGTACTTC.